The clone carrying this T cell receptor beta chain was seen once. The record originates from a study of blood T cell repertoires in COVID-19. CDR1 and CDR2 (germline): LGHDT, YNNKEL (reference sequence). CDR3 size: 17 residues. The ends lost 7 bases at V and 5 bases at J; junction bases unmatched: 13. TCRdb keeps only in-frame clones here, not all; method: immunoSEQ multiplex PCR. The sample has approximately 230,000 clones, approximately 86% seen once. This chain connects TRBV3-1 (or the pseudogene TRBV3-2) to TRBJ2-2, with TRBD1 identical over 10 bases. Sequencing used PBMCs or T cells enriched from blood (not recorded which). This TCR derives from a woman aged 45 to 65 with acute COVID-19. The CDR3 is CASTPGRDRGWTGELFF. The CDR3 DNA sequence: TGTGCCAGCACCCCCGGGCGGGACAGGGGTTGGACCGGGGAGCTGTTTTTT.